This paragraph reports one T cell receptor (beta chain). Its antigen is undetermined. Authors of the study amplified TCR beta CDR3 regions from RNA transcripts. A first-round RT-PCR of the TCR CDR3 used the HTBI primer set. TCRdb recomputed calls from the multiplex PCR reads with MiXCR, one row per CDR3 protein. The profile covers just over 550,000 distinct CDR3 sequences, with around 42% appearing a single time and 6.5% to 9% taken by the ten largest. Recently diagnosed hyperthyroidism of less than 2 months' duration affected patients aged 18 to 65. The data originate from a study of T cells in Graves' hyperthyroidism and ophthalmopathy. Study observations and caveats: In blood, most of the thyroid clonotypes expanded above 0.001 were also present.

Germline lookup yields CDR1 SGHTA and CDR2 FQGNSA. This CDR3 comprises 14 residues. V was shortened by 3 bases and J by 4 bases, with 12 bases between the two germline ends. The clonotype originates from a woman in her late teens or twenties with Graves' hyperthyroidism. The rearrangement links TRBV7-2 to TRBJ1-1, with D possibly matching TRBD1 (6 bases). The sample comprised peripheral blood or thyroid tissue (not recorded which). CDR3 bases: TGTGCCAGCAGCTTGGTGGGGGGGGCCACTGAAGCTTTCTTT. It translates to CASSLVGGATEAFF.